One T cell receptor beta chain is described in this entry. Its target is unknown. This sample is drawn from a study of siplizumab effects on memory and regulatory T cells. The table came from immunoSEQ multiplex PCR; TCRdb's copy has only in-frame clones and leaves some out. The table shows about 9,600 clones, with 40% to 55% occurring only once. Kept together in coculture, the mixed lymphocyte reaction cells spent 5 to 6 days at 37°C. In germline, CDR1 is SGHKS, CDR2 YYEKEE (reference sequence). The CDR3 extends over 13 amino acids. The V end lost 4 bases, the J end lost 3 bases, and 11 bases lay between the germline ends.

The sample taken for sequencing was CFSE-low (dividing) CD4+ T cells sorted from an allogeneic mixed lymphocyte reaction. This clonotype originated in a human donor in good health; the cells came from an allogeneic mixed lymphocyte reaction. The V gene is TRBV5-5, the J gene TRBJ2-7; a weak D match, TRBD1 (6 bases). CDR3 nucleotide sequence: TGTGCCAGCAGCCTTGGACAGTACTACGAGCAGTACTTC. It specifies CASSLGQYYEQYF. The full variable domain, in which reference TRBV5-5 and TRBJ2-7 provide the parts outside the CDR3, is DAGVTQSPTHLIKTRGQQVTLRCSPISGHKSVSWYQQVLGQGPQFIFQYYEKEERGRGNFPDRFSARQFPNYSSELNVNALLLGDSALYLCASSLGQYYEQYFGPGTRLTVT.